A single sample gave rise to the 32 T cell receptor beta chains below, sequenced in a study of shared clonotypes between healthy human individuals. Produced via immunoSEQ multiplex PCR; TCRdb's table is partial and in-frame only. Of about 1 million clones in the sample, about 70% were seen once. The sequencing input was memory CD4+ T cells sorted from blood. The sample's subset: CD45RA-negative fraction. The origin of the receptors is a young man in good health.

The rearrangement links TRBV28 to TRBJ1-4; D gene ambiguous. V shed 5 bases and J shed 0 bases, with 10 bases lying between them. The CDR3 runs 15 residues. Germline V gene sequence: CDR1 MDHEN, CDR2 SYDVKM. Here the CDR3 reads CASSPHLATNEKLFF. CDR3 DNA sequence: TGTGCCAGCAGTCCGCACCTTGCAACTAATGAAAAACTGTTTTTT.

The rearrangement uses TRBV7-2 and TRBJ2-7, with 7 bases lining up with TRBD1. CDR3 length: 13 residues. Looked up from germline, CDR1 is SGHTA and CDR2 is FQGNSA. V gave up 2 bases and J gave up 6 bases; unmatched junction bases: 4. The CDR3 DNA reads TGTGCCAGCAGCTTACACAGGGGTGGCGAGCAGTACTTC. This codes for CASSLHRGGEQYF. The complete variable domain, with remaining parts taken from reference TRBV7-2 and TRBJ2-7, reads GAGVSQSPSNKVTEKGKDVELRCDPISGHTALYWYRQSLGQGLEFLIYFQGNSAPDKSGLPSDRFSAERTGGSVSTLTIQRTQQEDSAVYLCASSLHRGGEQYFGPGTRLTVT.

V gene TRBV11-2 combines with J gene TRBJ2-7; 12 bases align to TRBD2. V gave up 2 bases and J gave up 3 bases; unmatched junction bases: 5. Looked up from germline, CDR1 is SGHAT and CDR2 is FQNNGV. The CDR3 totals 16 residues. CDR3 coding DNA: TGTGCCAGCAGCTTACGACTAGCGGGGGTTCTCTACGAGCAGTACTTC. Its protein product is CASSLRLAGVLYEQYF.

This clone was seen more than once but under ten times. The J gene is TRBJ2-7, the V gene TRBV6-1; 10 nucleotides line up with TRBD2. Germline values: CDR1 MNHNS, CDR2 SASEGT. The CDR3 has 15 residues. V lost 9 bases to trimming and J lost 3 bases; unmatched junction nucleotides: 11. CDR3 amino acids: CASPRTSGVFYEQYF. The CDR3 DNA sequence: TGTGCCAGTCCCCGGACTAGCGGAGTTTTCTACGAGCAGTACTTC.

About this clone: Additional DNA sequences in this sample encode the identical CDR3. The chain employs TRBV18 and TRBJ2-6; no firm D call. This CDR3 region has 17 residues. Germline values: CDR1 KGHSH, CDR2 LQKENI. The V end was cut by 6 bases, the J end by 0 bases, with 15 bases between. In DNA, the CDR3 is TGTGCCAGCTCGCCTCTGGCCCCCTCCTCTGGGGCCAACGTCCTGACTTTC. This encodes CASSPLAPSSGANVLTF.

This chain uses TRBV19 with TRBJ2-2, with D maybe TRBD2 (5 bases). The CDR3 is 15 amino acids. Trimming removed 5 bases at V and 4 bases at J, with 14 bases between. Germline V lookup: CDR1 LNHDA, CDR2 SQIVND (reference sequence). CDR3 coding DNA: TGTGCCAGTAGTTCCGGGGAACTTGCCACCGGGGAGCTGTTTTTT. Translation gives CASSSGELATGELFF.

The chain is built from TRBV6-5 and TRBJ1-4; D gene ambiguous. V lost 0 bases and J lost 6, with 8 bases in between. CDR3 length equals 14 residues. Germline values: CDR1 MNHEY, CDR2 SVGAGI. The CDR3 here is CASSYSGNDEKLFF. The CDR3 DNA reads TGTGCCAGCAGTTACTCAGGGAACGATGAAAAACTGTTTTTT.

The gene calls are TRBV7-2 and TRBJ1-6; a weak D match, TRBD1 (5 bases). CDR1 is SGHTA and CDR2 is FQGNSA in the germline V gene. CDR3 length: 15 amino acids. Trimming took 7 bases from V and 10 from J, leaving 20 bases between them. CDR3 residues: CASTPRGRQRSPLHF. The CDR3 DNA is TGTGCCAGCACCCCTCGGGGCAGGCAACGGTCACCCCTCCACTTT.

This clone has only a few counts. The V call is TRBV29-1, the J call TRBJ2-2; no clear D. V dropped 5 bases and J dropped 0 bases, with 7 bases sitting between them. Looked up from germline, CDR1 is SQVTM and CDR2 is ANQGSEA. CDR3 length: 13 amino acids. CDR3 nucleotides: TGCAGCGTTCACTCCCCGAACACCGGGGAGCTGTTTTTT. Its translation is CSVHSPNTGELFF.

This clone was observed at least ten times. The chain joins TRBV5-1 to TRBJ2-1; D is undetermined. The V gene's germline CDR1 is SGHRS and CDR2 YFSETQ. V lost 7 bases to trimming and J lost 6 bases, with 20 bases between them. The CDR3 spans 15 residues. In DNA, the CDR3 is TGCGCCAGCGCCGTTAGTCTCAGTTCCCTCAATGAGCAGTTCTTC. It encodes CASAVSLSSLNEQFF.

The rearrangement joins TRBV5-1 to TRBJ2-1; possibly TRBD2 for D (8 bases). The CDR3 spans 18 residues. The germline V gene has CDR1 SGHRS and CDR2 YFSETQ. Trimming stripped 0 bases from V and 7 bases from J, with 23 bases between. CDR3 in DNA: TGCGCCAGCAGCTTGGAGGGGGCCGGGACTAGTATTAAGAATGAGCAGTTCTTC. Residues: CASSLEGAGTSIKNEQFF.

The gene calls are TRBV6-6 and TRBJ2-1; 9 nucleotides agree with TRBD2. In germline, CDR1 is MNHNY, CDR2 SVGAGI (reference sequence). Trimming took 2 bases from V and 10 from J; bases not matched to a gene: 9. The CDR3 runs 15 residues. CDR3 sequence reads: CASSYPELAGTEQFF. The CDR3 DNA sequence: TGTGCCAGCAGTTACCCCGAGCTAGCGGGAACCGAGCAGTTCTTC.

This chain joins TRBV7-3 and TRBJ2-3; D possibly corresponds to TRBD2 (6 bases). Trimming cost V 1 base and J 1 base, with 9 bases left between them. CDR3 length: 15 residues. Germline values: CDR1 SGHTA, CDR2 FQGTGA. The CDR3 region has the DNA TGTGCCAGCAGCTTAATTGGCGGGGGCACAGATACGCAGTATTTT. Amino acids: CASSLIGGGTDTQYF.

The V and J genes are TRBV28 and TRBJ1-5; D remains ambiguous. CDR3 size: 14 residues. Trimming removed 4 bases at V and 5 bases at J, with 12 bases between. CDR1 and CDR2 (germline): MDHEN, SYDVKM. In nucleotides, the CDR3 is TGTGCCAGCAGTTCGGGATCAGGTTATCAGCCCCAGCATTTT. This gives the protein CASSSGSGYQPQHF.

V is TRBV30 and J is TRBJ1-2; D remains ambiguous. Germline-derived CDR1 and CDR2 are GTSNPN and SVGIG (reference sequence). This CDR3 spans 14 amino acids. V lost 3 bases to trimming and J lost 1 base, with 12 bases between them. In nucleotides, the CDR3 is TGTGCCTGGAGCAGAACCGATGGTAACTATGGCTACACCTTC. Amino acids: CAWSRTDGNYGYTF.

The chain carries TRBV6-6 and TRBJ1-2; TRBD1 matches 7 bases. The germline V gene has CDR1 MNHNY and CDR2 SVGAGI (reference sequence). The trim removed 5 bases at V and 8 bases at J, leaving 8 bases unmatched. The CDR3 spans 13 residues. The CDR3 here is CASSQEGARGYTF. In nucleotides, the CDR3 is TGTGCCAGCAGTCAAGAGGGGGCTCGGGGCTACACCTTC.

The rearrangement links TRBV5-1 to TRBJ1-5; D gene unclear. Germline CDR1 reads SGHRS; CDR2 reads YFSETQ. V lost 4 bases and J lost 7, with 18 bases in between. This CDR3 region has 15 residues. The chain's CDR3 is CASSPDGGRGQPQHF. The DNA for the CDR3 is TGCGCCAGCAGCCCGGACGGAGGTCGCGGGCAGCCCCAGCATTTT. The entire variable domain, with the rest obtained from reference TRBV5-1 and TRBJ1-5, is as follows: KAGVTQTPRYLIKTRGQQVTLSCSPISGHRSVSWYQQTPGQGLQFLFEYFSETQRNKGNFPGRFSGRQFSNSRSEMNVSTLELGDSALYLCASSPDGGRGQPQHFGDGTRLSIL.

With regard to this clone: A much larger clone differs from this one at a single base, so this may be a read error. The chain couples TRBV7-2 to TRBJ2-2; D is uncertain. V was trimmed by 1 base and J by 7 bases, leaving 4 bases between them. CDR3 length: 12 amino acids. The germline V gene encodes CDR1 SGHTA and CDR2 FQGNSA. The CDR3 here is CASSLDNGELFF. As DNA, the CDR3 is TGTGCCAGCAGCTTAGACAACGGGGAGCTGTTTTTT.

This clone was seen a few times. Here the CDR3 reads CASTSPPGKGYTF. As DNA, the CDR3 is TGTGCCAGCACCTCACCCCCGGGGAAGGGCTACACCTTC. This chain joins TRBV5-6 and TRBJ1-2; D ambiguous. The CDR3 runs 13 residues. Germline-derived CDR1 and CDR2 are SGHDT and YYEEEE. V was shortened by 6 bases and J by 8 bases, with 17 bases between the two germline ends.

This rearrangement joins TRBV30 to TRBJ2-7, with D possibly being TRBD1 or TRBD2 (5 bases each). Per the germline V gene, CDR1 is GTSNPN and CDR2 is SVGIG (reference sequence). The V end was cut by 3 bases, the J end by 5 bases, with 8 bases between. CDR3 length: 11 residues. The CDR3 protein is CAWRRGHEQYF. CDR3 sequence (DNA): TGTGCCTGGAGACGGGGCCACGAGCAGTACTTC.

The chain carries TRBV19 and TRBJ2-7; 10 bases map to TRBD2. Unmatched junction bases numbered 4, after V lost 4 bases and J lost 4 bases. CDR3 length: 14 amino acids. Looked up from germline, CDR1 is LNHDA and CDR2 is SQIVND (reference sequence). The CDR3 protein is CASSTSGRGYEQYF. CDR3 bases: TGTGCCAGTAGTACTAGCGGGAGAGGTTACGAGCAGTACTTC.

The chain couples TRBV15 to TRBJ2-7; the D call may be TRBD1 or TRBD2 (5 bases each). Deletions cut 3 bases from V and 2 bases from J, with 17 bases between. Germline-derived CDR1 and CDR2 are LNHNV and YYDKDF (reference sequence). The CDR3 loop spans 16 amino acids. The CDR3 sequence is CATSRGTGSPPYEQYF. The CDR3 DNA sequence: TGTGCCACCAGCAGGGGGACCGGGTCTCCACCCTACGAGCAGTACTTC.

V gene TRBV6-1 combines with J gene TRBJ2-7; 7 nucleotides line up with TRBD2. This CDR3 spans 15 amino acids. Germline V CDR1 and CDR2: MNHNS, SASEGT. V lost 6 bases and J lost 9; bases outside the gene matches: 17. The CDR3 sequence: CASSLEEAGGGPQYF. The CDR3 DNA is TGTGCCAGCAGCCTAGAAGAGGCTGGCGGGGGTCCGCAGTACTTC.

This chain links TRBV6-1 with TRBJ2-1, with TRBD2 identical over 7 bases. Germline values: CDR1 MNHNS, CDR2 SASEGT. V gave up 5 bases and J gave up 12 bases; unmatched junction bases: 10. This CDR3 is 13 amino acids long. The CDR3 is CASSTRGREGQFF. CDR3 in DNA: TGTGCCAGCAGTACACGGGGCAGGGAGGGGCAGTTCTTC.

This chain links TRBV7-9 with TRBJ1-2, with TRBD1 as a possible D gene (5 bases). Trimming took off 2 bases at V and 7 bases at J, with 14 bases between the two ends. The CDR3 contains 14 residues. Germline CDR1 is SEHNR and CDR2 is FQNEAQ (reference sequence). The CDR3 DNA sequence: TGTGCCAGCAGCTTATCCGAAGGGGCGGGTGGCTACACCTTC. Its protein product is CASSLSEGAGGYTF.

The chain has TRBV30 and TRBJ1-3, with 7 bases lining up with TRBD1. The CDR3 has 16 residues. The V gene's germline CDR1 is GTSNPN and CDR2 SVGIG (reference sequence). V lost 0 bases and J lost 0; bases outside the gene matches: 5. The chain's CDR3 is CAWSVTGAYSGNTIYF. The DNA for the CDR3 is TGTGCCTGGAGTGTAACAGGGGCCTACTCTGGAAACACCATATATTTT.

The chain has TRBV6-1 and TRBJ2-5; TRBD2 matches at 8 bases. The CDR3 loop spans 15 amino acids. Looked up from germline, CDR1 is MNHNS and CDR2 is SASEGT. The V segment lost 7 bases and the J segment 2 bases; nucleotides outside the gene matches: 9. The CDR3 sequence is CASIAGLVGQETQYF. The DNA for the CDR3 is TGTGCCAGCATTGCGGGACTAGTGGGTCAAGAGACCCAGTACTTC.

The chain joins TRBV2 to TRBJ1-1, with a weak D call TRBD1 (6 bases). V lost 1 base to trimming and J lost 6 bases, with 9 bases between them. CDR1 SNHLY and CDR2 FYNNEI come from the germline V gene. The CDR3 runs to 13 residues. CDR3 region: CASSEEGGPEAFF. The CDR3 DNA follows: TGTGCCAGCAGTGAAGAAGGGGGGCCTGAAGCTTTCTTT.

The chain links TRBV5-5 to TRBJ1-5; D remains ambiguous. CDR3 length: 13 residues. Trimming pared 0 bases from V and 3 bases from J, leaving 4 bases between. CDR1 and CDR2 (germline): SGHKS, YYEKEE (reference sequence). The CDR3 region has the DNA TGTGCCAGCAGCTTGGAACACAATCAGCCCCAGCATTTT. Translating it yields CASSLEHNQPQHF.

Remarks on this clone: The same CDR3 also results from other DNA sequences found in this sample. This chain links TRBV6-6 with TRBJ2-2; D is unclear. Germline V lookup: CDR1 MNHNY, CDR2 SVGAGI (reference sequence). This CDR3 contains 14 residues. Trimming stripped 4 bases from V and 1 base from J, with 7 bases between. The CDR3 DNA follows: TGTGCCAGCAGTTTAGATAGGAACACCGGGGAGCTGTTTTTT. Protein sequence: CASSLDRNTGELFF.

This sequence joins TRBV5-8 and TRBJ1-1, with 9 bases aligning to TRBD1. Germline CDR1 reads SGHTS; CDR2 reads YDEGEE. This CDR3 contains 14 residues. The V and J ends lost 4 bases and 4 bases, in that order; junction bases with no gene match: 5. This CDR3 reads CASSPGQGITEAFF. The CDR3 DNA reads as TGTGCCAGCAGCCCTGGACAGGGGATCACTGAAGCTTTCTTT.

As regards this clone: The same CDR3 also results from other DNA sequences found in this sample. This chain links TRBV18 with TRBJ2-1; D remains ambiguous. The CDR3 runs 12 residues. Germline CDR1 and CDR2: KGHSH and LQKENI. Trimming took off 3 bases at V and 4 bases at J, with 4 bases between the two ends. CDR3 nucleotide sequence: TGTGCCAGCTCACCTTCTTACAATGAGCAGTTCTTC. Translated, it gives CASSPSYNEQFF.